The sample holds one count of the clone carrying this T cell receptor (beta chain). Patients of the Seattle cohort, enrolled during active infection, were followed longitudinally. This sample was included in a study of blood T cell repertoires in COVID-19. Original processing notes: Amplification with reference gene primers provided the estimates of nucleated cell counts. Only in-frame clones appear in the TCRdb table, and some are missing; sequencing was by immunoSEQ multiplex PCR. V and J calls and clone size are those listed in that table; D and trimming were worked out from the DNA. The sample yields roughly 180,000 clones, 70% to 80% seen once. Sequencing was carried out using peripheral blood. This TCR was recovered from an older woman with COVID-19, enrolled during active disease.

The CDR3 loop is CATRAAYEQYF. For the CDR3, the DNA is TGTGCCACCAGAGCGGCCTACGAGCAGTACTTC. The chain links TRBV5-8 to TRBJ2-7; weak D call: TRBD2 (5 bases). This CDR3 is built from 11 residues. Per the germline V gene, CDR1 is SGHTS and CDR2 is YDEGEE. V lost 9 bases, J lost 2 bases, and 9 bases lay in between.